These 7 T cell receptor beta chains were sequenced from one sample in a study of blood T cell repertoires in COVID-19. Generated by immunoSEQ multiplex PCR, the TCRdb table keeps only in-frame clones and is missing some. The sample has over 55,000 clones; roughly 85% are singletons. Sequencing input: peripheral blood. All receptors come from a woman older than 75 with acute or convalescent COVID-19.

The genes are TRBV6-6 and TRBJ1-3; 8 nucleotides align to TRBD1. V trimming: 2 bases; J trimming: 9 bases; junction bases outside the gene matches: 9. The CDR3 totals 15 residues. Germline values: CDR1 MNHNY, CDR2 SVGAGI (reference sequence). The CDR3 is CASSYRTGQSGTIYF. In nucleotides, the CDR3 is TGTGCCAGCAGTTACCGGACAGGGCAAAGCGGCACCATATATTTT.

The V call is TRBV4-1, the J call TRBJ1-2; D gene uncertain. Looked up from germline, CDR1 is MGHRA and CDR2 is YSYEKL. This CDR3 is 15 amino acids long. V was trimmed by 4 bases and J by 1 base, leaving 13 bases between them. CDR3 in DNA: TGCGCCAGCAGCCGAGTGCACACAGTTAACTATGGCTACACCTTC. It yields the protein CASSRVHTVNYGYTF.

The chain combines TRBV7-2 with TRBJ1-6, with TRBD1 matching over 10 bases. Looked up from germline, CDR1 is SGHTA and CDR2 is FQGNSA. The trim removed 5 bases at V and 7 bases at J, leaving 14 bases unmatched. The CDR3 has 18 residues. The CDR3 is CASSQRGTGALKNSPLHF. The CDR3 DNA follows: TGTGCCAGCAGCCAACGCGGGACAGGGGCCCTTAAAAATTCACCCCTCCACTTT.

The chain links TRBV7-2 to TRBJ1-5; maybe TRBD1 (5 bases). V was cut by 4 bases and J by 0 bases, with 10 bases left in between. The CDR3 length is 15 residues. From germline, CDR1 is SGHTA and CDR2 FQGNSA. CDR3 amino acids: CASSSRGYSNQPQHF. The DNA of the CDR3 is TGTGCCAGCAGCTCAAGGGGCTATAGCAATCAGCCCCAGCATTTT. The full variable domain, completed using reference TRBV7-2 and TRBJ1-5, is GAGVSQSPSNKVTEKGKDVELRCDPISGHTALYWYRQSLGQGLEFLIYFQGNSAPDKSGLPSDRFSAERTGGSVSTLTIQRTQQEDSAVYLCASSSRGYSNQPQHFGDGTRLSIL.

The CDR3 loop reads CASRGGQSNEKLFF. The CDR3 nucleotides read TGTGCCAGCAGAGGAGGACAGTCTAATGAAAAACTGTTTTTT. The chain combines TRBV7-9 with TRBJ1-4; D is possibly TRBD1 (6 bases). The CDR3 sequence is 14 residues long. In germline, CDR1 is SEHNR, CDR2 FQNEAQ (reference sequence). Trimming removed 6 bases from V and 3 bases from J, with 11 bases in between.

This chain connects TRBV5-1 to TRBJ1-5; 7 bases agree with TRBD1. The CDR3 runs to 13 residues. With V trimmed by 4 bases and J by 3 bases, 1 base remained unmatched. Germline CDR1 and CDR2: SGHRS and YFSETQ. This chain's CDR3 is CASSQGDNQPQHF. CDR3 sequence (DNA): TGCGCCAGCAGCCAGGGGGACAATCAGCCCCAGCATTTT.

This clone was picked up one time. The rearrangement links TRBV7-2 to TRBJ1-5; D perhaps matches TRBD1 (5 bases). The CDR3 sequence is 14 residues long. V was clipped by 3 bases and J by 6 bases, with 12 bases between them. Per germline, CDR1 SGHTA and CDR2 FQGNSA. CDR3 DNA sequence: TGTGCCAGCAGCTTTGAAGGGCAGGGTCAGCCCCAGCATTTT. This encodes CASSFEGQGQPQHF.